The sequence of this TCR beta chain was determined in a study of blood T cell repertoires in COVID-19. Study details: Researchers got acute and convalescent COVID-19 samples from the United States, Italy and Spain. Sources were T cells, B-cell-depleted T cells, or PBMCs; the material itself was cDNA or gDNA.

In the study's own analysis: The authors estimated nucleated cell counts from reference gene primer amplification. This table comes from immunoSEQ multiplex PCR, and its TCRdb copy is limited to in-frame clones, with some not included. V and J calls and clone size come straight from that table; D and trimming were deduced from the DNA. The sample includes 140,000 or so clones, roughly 80% seen only once; the top ten take 8.6%. The ends lost 5 bases at V and 8 bases at J; junction bases unmatched: 8. The germline gives CDR1 MDHEN, CDR2 SYDVKM. This CDR3 comprises 14 residues. The sequence was collected from a man aged 45 to 65 with active or convalescent COVID-19. This sequence joins TRBV28 and TRBJ1-1, with TRBD1 matching 10 bases. The specimen sequenced was peripheral blood. The CDR3 sequence is CASSETGGLPEAFF. In DNA, the CDR3 is TGTGCCAGCAGTGAGACAGGGGGCCTCCCCGAAGCTTTCTTT.